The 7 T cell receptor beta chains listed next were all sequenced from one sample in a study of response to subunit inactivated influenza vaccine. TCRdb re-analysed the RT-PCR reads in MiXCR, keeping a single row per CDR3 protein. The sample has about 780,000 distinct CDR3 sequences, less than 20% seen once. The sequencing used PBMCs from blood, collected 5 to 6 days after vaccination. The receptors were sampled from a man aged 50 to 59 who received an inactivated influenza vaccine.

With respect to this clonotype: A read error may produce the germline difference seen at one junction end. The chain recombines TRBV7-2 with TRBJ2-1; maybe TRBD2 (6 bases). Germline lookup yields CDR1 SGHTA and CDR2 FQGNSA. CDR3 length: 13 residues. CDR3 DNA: TGTGCCAGCAGCTTTCCTGGAGGGCGATGGAGCTATTTC. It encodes CASSFPGGRWSYF.

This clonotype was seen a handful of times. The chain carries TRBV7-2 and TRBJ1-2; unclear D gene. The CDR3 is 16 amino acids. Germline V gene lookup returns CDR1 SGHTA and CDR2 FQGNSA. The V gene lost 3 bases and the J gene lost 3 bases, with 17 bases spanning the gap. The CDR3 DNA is TGTGCCAGCAGCTTCGGTATCGGTGTCTTATACTATGGCTACACCTTC. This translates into CASSFGIGVLYYGYTF.

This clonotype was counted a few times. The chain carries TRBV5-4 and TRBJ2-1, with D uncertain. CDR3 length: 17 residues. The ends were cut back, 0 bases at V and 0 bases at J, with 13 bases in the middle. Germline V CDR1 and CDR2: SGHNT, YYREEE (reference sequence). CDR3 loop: CASSLAGRLSSYNEQFF. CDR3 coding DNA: TGTGCCAGCAGCTTGGCCGGCAGGCTAAGCTCCTACAATGAGCAGTTCTTC.

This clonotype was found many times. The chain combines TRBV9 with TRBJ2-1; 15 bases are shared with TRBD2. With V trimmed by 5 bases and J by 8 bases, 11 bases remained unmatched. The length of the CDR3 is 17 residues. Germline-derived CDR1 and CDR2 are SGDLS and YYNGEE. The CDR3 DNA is TGTGCCAGCAGTAGCCTCCCCGGGACTAGCGGGAGGTATGAGCAGTTCTTC. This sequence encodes CASSSLPGTSGRYEQFF. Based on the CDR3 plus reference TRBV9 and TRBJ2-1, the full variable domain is DSGVTQTPKHLITATGQRVTLRCSPRSGDLSVYWYQQSLDQGLQFLIQYYNGEERAKGNILERFSAQQFPDLHSELNLSSLELGDSALYFCASSSLPGTSGRYEQFFGPGTRLTVL.

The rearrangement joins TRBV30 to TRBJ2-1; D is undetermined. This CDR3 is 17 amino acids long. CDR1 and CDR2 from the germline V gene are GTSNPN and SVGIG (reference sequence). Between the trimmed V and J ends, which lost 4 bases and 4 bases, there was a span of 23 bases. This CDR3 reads CAWIPSRVGIGYNEQFF. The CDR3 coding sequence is TGTGCCTGGATTCCTTCCCGGGTGGGGATAGGGTACAATGAGCAGTTCTTC.

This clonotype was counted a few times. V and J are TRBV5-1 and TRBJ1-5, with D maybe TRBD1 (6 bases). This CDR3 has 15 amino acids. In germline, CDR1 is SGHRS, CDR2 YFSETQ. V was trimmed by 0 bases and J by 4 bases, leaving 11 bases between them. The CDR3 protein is CASSLGAGQNQPQHF. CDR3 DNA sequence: TGCGCCAGCAGCTTGGGGGCGGGACAAAATCAGCCCCAGCATTTT.

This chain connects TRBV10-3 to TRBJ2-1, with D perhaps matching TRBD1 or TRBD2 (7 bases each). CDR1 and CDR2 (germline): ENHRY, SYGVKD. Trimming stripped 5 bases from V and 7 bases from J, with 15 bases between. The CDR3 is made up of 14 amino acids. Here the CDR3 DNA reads TGTGCCATCAGTTTTAGCCAGGGGGGGAATGAGCAGTTCTTC. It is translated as CAISFSQGGNEQFF.